Following are 28 T cell receptor beta chains from one sample sequenced in a study of cytomegalovirus exposure and HLA in healthy donors. Here immunoSEQ multiplex PCR was the method, and the copy in TCRdb shows in-frame clones only, minus some. The sample holds about 130,000 clones, 85% to 90% seen once. Sequences were obtained from PBMCs. The source is a young woman in good health and CMV-seronegative.

The rearrangement joins TRBV7-3 to TRBJ1-1; D is perhaps TRBD1 (5 bases). Germline CDR1 reads SGHTA; CDR2 reads FQGTGA. The V end was cut by 3 bases, the J end by 4 bases, with 12 bases between. The CDR3 runs to 14 residues. CDR3 loop: CASSFRLGGTEAFF. The CDR3 bases are TGTGCCAGCAGCTTTCGGCTGGGGGGCACTGAAGCTTTCTTT.

This clone has a handful of counts. The V call is TRBV6-1, the J call TRBJ2-3; TRBD2 is a possible D gene (6 bases). Between the trimmed V and J ends, which lost 0 bases and 4 bases, there was a span of 11 bases. The CDR3 is 15 amino acids. CDR1 is MNHNS, CDR2 SASEGT, per germline. The CDR3 coding sequence is TGTGCCAGCAGTGAAGCGGAGGGTTCGTCAGATACGCAGTATTTT. Protein: CASSEAEGSSDTQYF.

The chain links TRBV6-5 to TRBJ1-6, with a possible D match to TRBD1 (5 bases). The V end lost 2 bases, the J end lost 7 bases, and 9 bases lay between the germline ends. The CDR3 sequence is 14 residues long. Looked up from germline, CDR1 is MNHEY and CDR2 is SVGAGI. The CDR3 loop is CASSYQGLNSPLHF. The CDR3 DNA follows: TGTGCCAGCAGTTACCAGGGTTTGAATTCACCCCTCCACTTT.

The chain joins TRBV2 to TRBJ2-5; 8 nucleotides match TRBD1. V lost 11 bases, J lost 4 bases, and 6 bases stayed unmatched. The CDR3 consists of 12 residues. Germline CDR1 and CDR2: SNHLY and FYNNEI. CDR3 nucleotides: TGTGCCGGATCCGACAGGGGAGAGACCCAGTACTTC. Protein: CAGSDRGETQYF.

This clone was recorded once. The V and J genes are TRBV29-1 and TRBJ2-7; 7 bases map to TRBD1. CDR1 and CDR2 (germline): SQVTM, ANQGSEA. This CDR3 region has 14 residues. With 5 bases clipped from V and 4 bases from J, the junction kept 11 bases outside the gene matches. This CDR3 reads CSVHGQDSEYEQYF. In DNA form, the CDR3 reads TGCAGCGTTCATGGACAGGACAGCGAATACGAGCAGTACTTC.

The CDR3 DNA reads as TGTGCCAGCAGTTGGGCAGGTCCAGATACGCAGTATTTT. It is translated as CASSWAGPDTQYF. The chain couples TRBV6-6 to TRBJ2-3; D gene unclear. The V and J ends lost 4 bases and 4 bases respectively, with 9 bases between them. CDR3 length: 13 residues. Germline CDR1 reads MNHNY; CDR2 reads SVGAGI (reference sequence).

The gene calls are TRBV12-5 and TRBJ2-7; D might be TRBD2 (5 bases). This CDR3 contains 14 residues. Germline lookup yields CDR1 LGHNT and CDR2 FRNRAP. The ends were cut back, 3 bases at V and 5 bases at J, with 14 bases in the middle. CDR3 loop: CASGLRFGGNEQYF. DNA of the CDR3: TGTGCTAGTGGTTTACGGTTCGGAGGAAACGAGCAGTACTTC.

In its sample, this clone was seen a few times. The CDR3 loop reads CASSLPTGRYGYTF. The CDR3 DNA is TGTGCCAGTAGTTTACCGACAGGGCGCTATGGCTACACCTTC. The chain employs TRBV19 and TRBJ1-2; 7 nucleotides align to TRBD1. The CDR3 runs to 14 residues. CDR1 and CDR2 from the germline V gene are LNHDA and SQIVND (reference sequence). J gave up 4 bases and V 5 bases, and 7 bases lay outside the gene matches.

The chain carries TRBV5-1 and TRBJ1-1, with 8 positions matching TRBD1. The CDR3 extends over 17 amino acids. CDR1 SGHRS and CDR2 YFSETQ come from the germline V gene. Trimming removed 4 bases from V and 6 bases from J; junction bases left unmatched: 17. The CDR3 DNA sequence: TGCGCCAGCAGCCCTAGGACAGGGCTAAGTTTGATGGCTGAAGCTTTCTTT. Translation gives CASSPRTGLSLMAEAFF.

In this sample, this clone turned up once. This chain joins TRBV19 and TRBJ1-1, with TRBD1 as a possible D gene (5 bases). Germline V CDR1 and CDR2: LNHDA, SQIVND (reference sequence). CDR3 length equals 15 residues. With 8 bases removed from V and 2 bases from J, the gap between germline ends came to 18 bases. CDR3 protein: CASEQAGGRNTEAFF. Here the CDR3 DNA reads TGTGCCAGTGAACAGGCGGGGGGTCGCAACACTGAAGCTTTCTTT.

The chain links TRBV19 to TRBJ2-1, with TRBD2 matching over 14 bases. CDR1 LNHDA and CDR2 SQIVND come from the germline V gene (reference sequence). The CDR3 covers 16 residues. V gave up 1 base and J gave up 8 bases; unmatched junction bases: 4. This CDR3 reads CASSIVGLAGAHEQFF. The CDR3 bases are TGTGCCAGTAGTATAGTGGGACTAGCGGGGGCCCATGAGCAGTTCTTC. Complete variable domain (other parts from reference TRBV19 and TRBJ2-1): DGGITQSPKYLFRKEGQNVTLSCEQNLNHDAMYWYRQDPGQGLRLIYYSQIVNDFQKGDIAEGYSVSREKKESFPLTVTSAQKNPTAFYLCASSIVGLAGAHEQFFGPGTRLTVL.

The chain couples TRBV6-5 to TRBJ1-2; possibly TRBD1 for D (5 bases). Trimming cost V 2 bases and J 1 base, with 11 bases left between them. The V gene's germline CDR1 is MNHEY and CDR2 SVGAGI. The CDR3 spans 15 residues. CDR3 coding DNA: TGTGCCAGCAGTTACGCCGGAGGGGTTAACTATGGCTACACCTTC. The encoded protein is CASSYAGGVNYGYTF.

The V gene is TRBV18, the J gene TRBJ2-7; 10 bases fit TRBD2. CDR1 is KGHSH, CDR2 LQKENI, per germline. J was trimmed by 7 bases and V by 3 bases; bases with no gene match: 9. CDR3 size: 15 residues. The CDR3 coding sequence is TGTGCCAGCTCACCCACGGGGCTAGCGGGGGTGGAGCAGTACTTC. This codes for CASSPTGLAGVEQYF.

The rearrangement links TRBV7-8 to TRBJ1-4; D gene uncertain. Germline V lookup: CDR1 SGHVS, CDR2 FQNEAQ. V lost 1 base to trimming and J lost 5 bases, with 8 bases between them. The CDR3 sequence is 14 residues long. CDR3 DNA sequence: TGTGCCAGCAGCTTAGGAGGAGGGAATGAAAAACTGTTTTTT. Amino acids: CASSLGGGNEKLFF.

This chain connects TRBV19 to TRBJ1-5; the D gene is possibly TRBD1 (6 bases). Germline V gives CDR1 LNHDA, CDR2 SQIVND (reference sequence). V was cut by 4 bases and J by 6 bases, with 10 bases left in between. CDR3 size: 13 residues. Here the CDR3 reads CASSKEGGQPQHF. The CDR3 DNA follows: TGTGCCAGTAGTAAAGAGGGGGGTCAGCCCCAGCATTTT.

V and J are TRBV6-1 and TRBJ2-4, with 12 bases fitting TRBD2. Germline V gives CDR1 MNHNS, CDR2 SASEGT. V lost 4 bases to trimming and J lost 5 bases; unmatched junction nucleotides: 12. This CDR3 comprises 18 residues. CDR3 bases: TGTGCCAGCAGTGTGGCGGGACTAGCGGGCCTACGGGAAAACATTCAGTACTTC. It is translated as CASSVAGLAGLRENIQYF.

This chain uses TRBV5-1 with TRBJ1-1; D not resolved. The CDR3 has 18 residues. The germline V gene encodes CDR1 SGHRS and CDR2 YFSETQ. Trimming removed 5 bases at V and 0 bases at J, with 23 bases between. The CDR3 region is CASRIQYGSQALNTEAFF. As DNA, the CDR3 is TGCGCCAGCAGAATACAGTATGGCTCCCAAGCTCTGAACACTGAAGCTTTCTTT.

The chain links TRBV5-4 to TRBJ2-2; no firm D call. There are 16 residues in the CDR3. V dropped 0 bases and J dropped 2 bases, with 11 bases sitting between them. Germline-derived CDR1 and CDR2 are SGHNT and YYREEE (reference sequence). In nucleotides, the CDR3 is TGTGCCAGCAGCTTGGGAGTGGGCAGAAACACCGGGGAGCTGTTTTTT. Translated: CASSLGVGRNTGELFF.

The V gene is TRBV7-9, the J gene TRBJ2-5, with a possible D match to TRBD2 (6 bases). The length of the CDR3 is 16 residues. V gave up 5 bases and J gave up 5 bases, with 21 bases separating them. From germline, CDR1 is SEHNR and CDR2 FQNEAQ (reference sequence). CDR3: CASSLFGTSRGETQYF. The CDR3 bases are TGTGCCAGCAGCCTTTTCGGGACTTCCCGGGGGGAGACCCAGTACTTC.

V and J are TRBV9 and TRBJ2-4; D remains ambiguous. Germline lookup yields CDR1 SGDLS and CDR2 YYNGEE. CDR3 size: 13 residues. Trimming left V 0 bases short and J 5 bases short, with 6 bases between. In DNA, the CDR3 is TGTGCCAGCAGCGTAGGAGAGGAAAACATTCAGTACTTC. This translates into CASSVGEENIQYF.

The chain is built from TRBV7-3 and TRBJ2-1; a weak D match, TRBD2 (5 bases). Trimming took off 1 base at V and 5 bases at J, with 15 bases between the two ends. Germline assignment: CDR1 SGHTA and CDR2 FQGTGA. The CDR3 length is 16 residues. The CDR3 DNA is TGTGCCAGCAGCTTAAGCATAGCGCGTTCACACAATGAGCAGTTCTTC. It is translated as CASSLSIARSHNEQFF.

The chain employs TRBV9 and TRBJ2-7; D might be TRBD2 (5 bases). The germline gives CDR1 SGDLS, CDR2 YYNGEE. The CDR3 is 12 residues long. Trimming removed 3 bases at V and 2 bases at J, with 6 bases between. CDR3 loop: CASSAGTYEQYF. DNA of the CDR3: TGTGCCAGCAGCGCGGGGACCTACGAGCAGTACTTC. Full variable domain (rest looked up from reference TRBV9 and TRBJ2-7): DSGVTQTPKHLITATGQRVTLRCSPRSGDLSVYWYQQSLDQGLQFLIQYYNGEERAKGNILERFSAQQFPDLHSELNLSSLELGDSALYFCASSAGTYEQYFGPGTRLTVT.

V usage is TRBV11-3 and J usage is TRBJ2-1; 14 bases map to TRBD2. V lost 4 bases and J lost 4; bases outside the gene matches: 6. CDR1 is SGHNT, CDR2 YENEEA, per germline. This CDR3 contains 17 residues. The CDR3 protein is CASSWGGTSGGYNEQFF. In DNA form, the CDR3 reads TGTGCCAGCAGCTGGGGAGGGACTAGCGGGGGTTACAATGAGCAGTTCTTC. The entire variable domain, with the rest obtained from reference TRBV11-3 and TRBJ2-1, is as follows: EAGVVQSPRYKIIEKKQPVAFWCNPISGHNTLYWYLQNLGQGPELLIRYENEEAVDDSQLPKDRFSAERLKGVDSTLKIQPAELGDSAVYLCASSWGGTSGGYNEQFFGPGTRLTVL.

This chain uses TRBV6-6 with TRBJ2-1, with 13 bases aligning to TRBD2. This CDR3 is built from 16 residues. The germline gives CDR1 MNHNY, CDR2 SVGAGI (reference sequence). With 4 bases clipped from V and 4 bases from J, the junction kept 4 bases outside the gene matches. The CDR3 spells CASSSTSGGAYNEQFF. The CDR3 nucleotides are TGTGCCAGCAGTTCCACTAGCGGGGGGGCGTACAATGAGCAGTTCTTC.

The chain couples TRBV7-9 to TRBJ1-2; 7 positions match TRBD1. Looked up from germline, CDR1 is SEHNR and CDR2 is FQNEAQ (reference sequence). J lost 4 bases, V lost 1 base, and 6 bases had no gene match. There are 15 residues in the CDR3. The CDR3 bases are TGTGCCAGCAGCTTAGGGCAGGGGGTTTCCTATGGCTACACCTTC. It translates to CASSLGQGVSYGYTF. Using reference TRBV7-9 and TRBJ1-2 for the parts outside the CDR3, the full variable domain is DTGVSQNPRHKITKRGQNVTFRCDPISEHNRLYWYRQTLGQGPEFLTYFQNEAQLEKSRLLSDRFSAERPKGSFSTLEIQRTEQGDSAMYLCASSLGQGVSYGYTFGSGTRLTVV.

This clone came up once. This chain links TRBV9 with TRBJ1-1; tentative D call: TRBD1 (5 bases). Germline V lookup: CDR1 SGDLS, CDR2 YYNGEE. This CDR3 is built from 13 residues. Trimming stripped 4 bases from V and 11 bases from J, with 18 bases between. This CDR3 reads CASSKEYRDSAFF. CDR3 sequence (DNA): TGTGCCAGCAGCAAAGAATATAGGGACTCGGCTTTCTTT.

CDR3 in amino acids: CASSEGVVADYEQYF. The CDR3 DNA reads TGTGCCAGCAGTGAAGGCGTCGTAGCGGACTACGAGCAGTACTTC. This chain uses TRBV2 with TRBJ2-7; TRBD2 might be the D (6 bases). CDR1 and CDR2 from the germline V gene are SNHLY and FYNNEI. This CDR3 comprises 15 residues. Between the trimmed V and J ends, which lost 1 base and 3 bases, there was a span of 13 bases.

The chain combines TRBV5-1 with TRBJ2-4; D is possibly TRBD1 (5 bases). Germline V CDR1 and CDR2: SGHRS, YFSETQ. CDR3 length: 19 amino acids. V lost 2 bases and J 0 bases, leaving 21 bases between the germline ends. CDR3 region: CASSFDRIQSGVAKNIQYF. In nucleotides, the CDR3 is TGCGCCAGCAGCTTCGACAGAATACAATCTGGGGTAGCCAAAAACATTCAGTACTTC.